The clone carrying this T cell receptor beta chain was recorded only once. This record comes from a study of control samples from healthy donors and cancer patients. V dropped 5 bases and J dropped 9; count of bases not matched to a gene: 15. Germline V gene sequence: CDR1 SEHNR, CDR2 FQNEAQ (reference sequence). The CDR3 is 17 residues long. The protocol was immunoSEQ multiplex PCR, while the TCRdb copy is restricted to in-frame clones and leaves out a portion. This table holds more than 70,000 clones, roughly nine tenths found once. This clonotype was sampled from a woman aged 30 to 39 in good health. The chain carries TRBV7-9 and TRBJ2-2; 10 bases agree with TRBD1. The specimen sequenced was blood. The CDR3 loop is CASSKTPSGQGLRELFF. The CDR3 DNA sequence: TGTGCCAGCAGCAAAACTCCATCGGGACAGGGGCTGCGGGAGCTGTTTTTT.